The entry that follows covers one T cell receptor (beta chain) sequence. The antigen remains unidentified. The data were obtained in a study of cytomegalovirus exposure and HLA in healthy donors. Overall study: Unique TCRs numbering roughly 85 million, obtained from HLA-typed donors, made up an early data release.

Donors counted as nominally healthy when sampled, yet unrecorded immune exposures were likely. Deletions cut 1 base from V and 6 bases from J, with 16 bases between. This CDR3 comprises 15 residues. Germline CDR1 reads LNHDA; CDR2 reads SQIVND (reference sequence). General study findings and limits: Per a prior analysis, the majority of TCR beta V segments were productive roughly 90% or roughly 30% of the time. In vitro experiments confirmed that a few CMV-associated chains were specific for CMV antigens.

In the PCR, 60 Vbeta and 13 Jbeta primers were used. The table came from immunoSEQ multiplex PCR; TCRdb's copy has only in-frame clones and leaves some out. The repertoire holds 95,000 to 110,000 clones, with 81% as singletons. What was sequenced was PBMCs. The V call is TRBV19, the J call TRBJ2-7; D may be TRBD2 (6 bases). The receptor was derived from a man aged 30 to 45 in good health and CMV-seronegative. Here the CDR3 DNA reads TGTGCCAGTAGTATAGTCGCGGCGGGGTTGGGCGAGCAGTACTTC. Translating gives CASSIVAAGLGEQYF.